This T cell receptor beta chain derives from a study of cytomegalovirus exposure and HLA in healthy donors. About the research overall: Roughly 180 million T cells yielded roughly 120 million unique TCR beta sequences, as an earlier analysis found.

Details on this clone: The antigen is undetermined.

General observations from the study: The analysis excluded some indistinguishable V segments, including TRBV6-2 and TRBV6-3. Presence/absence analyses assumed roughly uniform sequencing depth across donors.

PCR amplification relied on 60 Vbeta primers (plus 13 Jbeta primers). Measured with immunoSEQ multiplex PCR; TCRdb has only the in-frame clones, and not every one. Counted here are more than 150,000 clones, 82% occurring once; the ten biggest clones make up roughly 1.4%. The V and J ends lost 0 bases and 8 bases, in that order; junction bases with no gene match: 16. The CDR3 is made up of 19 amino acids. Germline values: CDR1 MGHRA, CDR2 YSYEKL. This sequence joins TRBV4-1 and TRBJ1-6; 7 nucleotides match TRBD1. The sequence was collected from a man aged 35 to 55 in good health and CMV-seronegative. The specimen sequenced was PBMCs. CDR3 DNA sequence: TGCGCCAGCAGCCAAGAGAGAATCCGGGACAGCTTTTTTCATTCACCCCTCCACTTT. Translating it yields CASSQERIRDSFFHSPLHF.